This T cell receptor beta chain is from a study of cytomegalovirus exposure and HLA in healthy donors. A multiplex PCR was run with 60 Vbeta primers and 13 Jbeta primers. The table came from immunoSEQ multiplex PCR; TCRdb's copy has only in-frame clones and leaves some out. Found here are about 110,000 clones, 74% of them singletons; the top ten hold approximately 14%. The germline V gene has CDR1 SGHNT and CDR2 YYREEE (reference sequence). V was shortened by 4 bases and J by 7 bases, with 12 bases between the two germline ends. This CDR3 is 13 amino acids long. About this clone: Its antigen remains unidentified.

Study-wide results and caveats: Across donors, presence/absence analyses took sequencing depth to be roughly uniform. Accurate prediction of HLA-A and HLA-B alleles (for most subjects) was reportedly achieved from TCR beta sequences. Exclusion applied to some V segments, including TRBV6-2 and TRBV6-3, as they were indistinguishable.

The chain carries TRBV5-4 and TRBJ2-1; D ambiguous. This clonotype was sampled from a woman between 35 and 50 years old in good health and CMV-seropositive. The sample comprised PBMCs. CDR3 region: CASSPRVVNEQFF. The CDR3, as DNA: TGTGCCAGCAGCCCCCGAGTGGTGAATGAGCAGTTCTTC.